These 2 T cell receptor beta chains were sequenced from one sample in a study of cytomegalovirus exposure and HLA in healthy donors. A multiplex PCR was run with 60 Vbeta primers and 13 Jbeta primers. TCRdb keeps only in-frame clones here, not all; method: immunoSEQ multiplex PCR. The table has roughly 230,000 clones, around four fifths seen once; the top ten hold 0.4% to 0.6%. Sequencing was done on a sample of PBMCs. All receptors derive from a boy aged 5-17 years in good health and CMV-seronegative.

The chain combines TRBV30 with TRBJ1-3; perhaps TRBD1 as D (5 bases). The ends were cut back, 2 bases at V and 2 bases at J, with 13 bases in the middle. CDR3 length: 15 amino acids. Germline V gene data show CDR1 as GTSNPN and CDR2 as SVGIG (reference sequence). This chain's CDR3 is CAWSSWGGAGNTIYF. In nucleotides, the CDR3 is TGTGCCTGGAGTTCCTGGGGAGGGGCTGGAAACACCATATATTTT.

This chain links TRBV6-4 with TRBJ2-3, with a possible D match to TRBD2 (6 bases). Germline loops: CDR1 MRHNA, CDR2 SNTAGT. V lost 4 bases and J 5 bases, leaving 13 bases between the germline ends. The CDR3 spans 14 residues. The CDR3 loop is CASSGTGELDTQYF. CDR3 DNA sequence: TGTGCCAGCAGTGGAACGGGAGAGCTAGATACGCAGTATTTT.